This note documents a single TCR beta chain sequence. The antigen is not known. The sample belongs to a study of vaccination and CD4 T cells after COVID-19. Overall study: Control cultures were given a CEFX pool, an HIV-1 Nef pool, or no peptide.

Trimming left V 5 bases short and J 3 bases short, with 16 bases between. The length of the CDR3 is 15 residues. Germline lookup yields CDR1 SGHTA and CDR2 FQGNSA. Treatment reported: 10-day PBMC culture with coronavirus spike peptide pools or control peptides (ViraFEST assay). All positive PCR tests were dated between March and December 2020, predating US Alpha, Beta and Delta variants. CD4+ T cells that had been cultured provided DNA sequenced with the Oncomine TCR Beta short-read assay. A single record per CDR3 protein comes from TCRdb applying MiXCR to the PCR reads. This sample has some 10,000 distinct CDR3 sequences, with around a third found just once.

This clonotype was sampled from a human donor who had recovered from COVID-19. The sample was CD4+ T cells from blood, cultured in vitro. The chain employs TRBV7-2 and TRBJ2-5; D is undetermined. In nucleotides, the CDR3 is TGTGCCAGCAGCCCCCAGAATCTCGCGGAAGAGACCCAGTACTTC. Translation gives CASSPQNLAEETQYF.